The clone carrying this T cell receptor (beta chain) was counted many times. TCRdb independently ran MiXCR on the RT-PCR reads; one entry per CDR3 protein. The top ten clones hold 3.6% of a sample with more than 550,000 distinct CDR3 sequences, about 14% of them seen once. The V gene lost 3 bases and the J gene lost 0 bases, with 11 bases spanning the gap. Germline V gene data show CDR1 as DFQATT and CDR2 as SNEGSKA (reference sequence). There are 14 residues in the CDR3. This chain links TRBV20-1 with TRBJ1-1; D perhaps matches TRBD1 (6 bases). This TCR derives from a female donor in good health, serving as a healthy control. The sample comprised memory CD4+ T cells from blood. CDR3 protein: CSASRQAMNTEAFF. The CDR3 DNA reads as TGCAGTGCTAGCAGACAGGCGATGAACACTGAAGCTTTCTTT.